This TCR beta chain was found in a study of identical twins. A single record per CDR3 protein comes from TCRdb applying MiXCR to the 5' RACE reads. This table holds about 730,000 distinct CDR3 sequences, about 20% found once. The sample holds a few counts of this clonotype. CDR3 length equals 15 residues. With V trimmed by 6 bases and J by 3 bases, 9 bases remained unmatched. Germline values: CDR1 MNHNS, CDR2 SASEGT. The sample was also linked to a second study, of T cells expressing NK-cell markers.

The sequencing sample was made of PBMCs. This sequence joins TRBV6-1 and TRBJ1-2, with TRBD1 matching over 8 bases. The TCR was taken from a woman aged 18-30 years in good health. The CDR3 bases are TGTGCCAGCAGCCCCGTCACAGGGGGTGACTATGGCTACACCTTC. It specifies CASSPVTGGDYGYTF.